This passage covers 15 T cell receptor beta chains from one sample sequenced in a study of vaccination and CD4 T cells after COVID-19 (dated by TCRdb to 2022 to 2024). Their specific antigens are unknown. Interpreted using the paper, the treatment or condition label stands for: roughly nine-day PBMC culture with coronavirus spike peptide pools or control peptides (ViraFEST assay). CD4+ T cells from unexposed donors were collected before the COVID-19 pandemic (2011-2018). Libraries were built with PCR. TCRdb shows the sequencer as Illumina iSeq 100. TCR sequencing of DNA from cultured CD4+ T cells used the Oncomine TCR Beta short-read assay at the Johns Hopkins FTIC core. Genomic DNA was extracted from the cultured CD4+ T cells with the QIAamp micro DNA kit. TCRdb's own reprocessing of the public reads used fastp at Q25 and MiXCR and kept productive beta chains. Every entry covers one CDR3 protein and lists the most common genes and DNA from its rows. The table for this sample lists 9,500 to 14,000 distinct CDR3 sequences; about 30% of them were counted only once. The ten largest clones take up about 19% of the sample.

The sequenced sample consisted of CD4+ T cells from blood, cultured in vitro. The source of these receptors is a human donor in good health.

Only a few counts were recorded for this clonotype. The chain links TRBV20-1 to TRBJ2-2, with 10 bases aligning to TRBD1. The V segment lost 6 bases and the J segment 4 bases; nucleotides outside the gene matches: 8. Germline V gene data show CDR1 as DFQATT and CDR2 as SNEGSKA (reference sequence). The CDR3 length is 15 residues. The CDR3 coding sequence is TGCAGTGCCCCGGACAGGGGGGGTCGCACCGGGGAGCTGTTTTTT. Protein sequence: CSAPDRGGRTGELFF.

The chain is built from TRBV6-5 and TRBJ1-5; 7 bases line up with TRBD1. Germline CDR1 reads MNHEY; CDR2 reads SVGAGI. The CDR3 spans 18 residues. The V and J ends lost 2 bases and 0 bases, in that order; junction bases with no gene match: 10. DNA for the CDR3: TGTGCCAGCAGTTACCTTATTATGGACAGGAATAGCAATCAGCCCCAGCATTTT. Translating gives CASSYLIMDRNSNQPQHF.

A few counts support this clonotype. The CDR3 is CASSLTGGQEQYF. CDR3 in DNA: TGTGCCAGCAGCTTAACAGGCGGCCAGGAGCAGTACTTC. The chain combines TRBV7-3 with TRBJ2-7, with D hard to call. Trimming stripped 0 bases from V and 7 bases from J, with 10 bases between. Germline values: CDR1 SGHTA, CDR2 FQGTGA. This CDR3 is 13 amino acids long. Drawing the rest from reference TRBV7-3 and TRBJ2-7, the complete variable domain is GAGVSQTPSNKVTEKGKYVELRCDPISGHTALYWYRQSLGQGPEFLIYFQGTGAADDSGLPNDRFFAVRPEGSVSTLKIQRTERGDSAVYLCASSLTGGQEQYFGPGTRLTVT.

As to this clonotype: This may come from a read error, since a much larger clone is one base off. The chain uses TRBV25-1 and TRBJ1-5; weak D call: TRBD1 (5 bases). Germline values: CDR1 MGHDK, CDR2 SYGVNS. This CDR3 is built from 13 residues. The CDR3: CASSDWGNHPQHF. Here the CDR3 DNA reads TGTGCCAGCAGTGATTGGGGCAATCATCCCCAGCATTTT. Combining the CDR3 with reference TRBV25-1 and TRBJ1-5 gives the whole variable domain EADIYQTPRYLVIGTGKKITLECSQTMGHDKMYWYQQDPGMELHLIHYSYGVNSTEKGDLSSESTVSRIRTEHFPLTLESARPSHTSQYLCASSDWGNHPQHFGDGTRLSIL.

This clonotype was detected only a few times. The V gene is TRBV6-2 or TRBV6-3, the J gene TRBJ2-7; D may be TRBD1 (5 bases). The length of the CDR3 is 12 residues. Trimming pared 6 bases from V and 4 bases from J, leaving 10 bases between. The germline V gene has CDR1 MNHEY and CDR2 SVGEGT. The DNA for the CDR3 is TGTGCCAGCAGCAGACAGTCTTACGAGCAGTACTTC. Translating gives CASSRQSYEQYF.

V is TRBV2 and J is TRBJ2-3; D is ambiguous. Trimming took 4 bases from V and 2 from J, leaving 4 bases between them. The CDR3 loop spans 12 amino acids. Germline V gives CDR1 SNHLY, CDR2 FYNNEI. CDR3 sequence: CASSVDTDTQYF. CDR3 nucleotides: TGTGCCAGCAGTGTGGACACAGATACGCAGTATTTT.

This clonotype occurred a few times. The chain carries TRBV29-1 and TRBJ2-3; no clear D gene. The CDR3 is made up of 15 amino acids. Per germline, CDR1 SQVTM and CDR2 ANQGSEA. Trimming pared 7 bases from V and 0 bases from J, leaving 17 bases between. This chain's CDR3 is CSATPKAASTDTQYF. CDR3 in DNA: TGCAGCGCTACACCGAAGGCAGCTAGCACAGATACGCAGTATTTT.

Only a few counts were recorded for this clonotype. V is TRBV7-2 and J is TRBJ2-2; TRBD2 is a possible D gene (6 bases). The CDR3 consists of 16 residues. The germline gives CDR1 SGHTA, CDR2 FQGNSA. V gave up 5 bases and J gave up 5 bases, with 18 bases separating them. CDR3: CASSLDGGANTGELFF. The CDR3 DNA is TGTGCCAGCAGCCTTGACGGAGGGGCCAATACCGGGGAGCTGTTTTTT.

The V gene is TRBV2, the J gene TRBJ2-4; D is uncertain. The CDR3 sequence is 15 residues long. Trimming stripped 4 bases from V and 0 bases from J, with 10 bases between. Germline V CDR1 and CDR2: SNHLY, FYNNEI. The CDR3 sequence: CASSAPVVAKNIQYF. In DNA form, the CDR3 reads TGTGCCAGCAGTGCCCCCGTAGTAGCCAAAAACATTCAGTACTTC.

The sample holds a few counts of this clonotype. The gene calls are TRBV20-1 and TRBJ2-6; 7 bases are shared with TRBD1. The CDR3 is 15 amino acids. V shed 5 bases, J shed 2 bases, and the junction held 6 bases outside the gene matches. Germline lookup yields CDR1 DFQATT and CDR2 SNEGSKA (reference sequence). In DNA form, the CDR3 reads TGCAGTGCTGGGGACAGACTAACTGGGGCCAACGTCCTGACTTTC. Amino acid sequence: CSAGDRLTGANVLTF.

There are a few counts of this clonotype. This chain joins TRBV7-2 and TRBJ2-1; 9 bases match TRBD2. This CDR3 is 18 amino acids long. CDR1 and CDR2 from the germline V gene are SGHTA and FQGNSA. V was clipped by 0 bases and J by 2 bases; unmatched bases: 8. The CDR3 sequence: CASSLAGSGSFTYNEQFF. The DNA for the CDR3 is TGTGCCAGCAGCTTAGCTGGTAGCGGGAGCTTTACCTACAATGAGCAGTTCTTC.

This chain uses TRBV29-1 with TRBJ2-3, with D possibly matching TRBD2 (5 bases). The V and J ends lost 7 bases and 2 bases respectively, with 16 bases between them. Looked up from germline, CDR1 is SQVTM and CDR2 is ANQGSEA. CDR3 length: 14 residues. The CDR3 DNA sequence: TGCAGCGCCAAAGCGGCCGAATACACAGATACGCAGTATTTT. Amino acid sequence: CSAKAAEYTDTQYF.

The CDR3 region has the DNA TGTGCCAGCAGCGAACCTACCCGCCTAGCGGGGAACCAAGAGACCCAGTACTTC. Its translation: CASSEPTRLAGNQETQYF. The rearrangement joins TRBV6-2 or TRBV6-3 to TRBJ2-5, with TRBD2 matching 9 bases. The CDR3 is 18 amino acids. Germline CDR1 is MNHEY and CDR2 is SVGEGT. The trim removed 6 bases at V and 0 bases at J, leaving 14 bases unmatched.

The sample holds a few counts of this clonotype. CDR3 sequence: CASSFAGLAGGPRPYEQYF. CDR3 bases: TGTGCCAGCAGTTTCGCAGGACTAGCGGGAGGGCCTCGACCCTACGAGCAGTACTTC. The chain links TRBV6-2 or TRBV6-3 to TRBJ2-7; 15 bases are a match to TRBD2. The CDR3 covers 19 residues. CDR1 is MNHEY, CDR2 SVGEGT, per germline. Trimming removed 4 bases from V and 2 bases from J; junction bases left unmatched: 12.

The chain joins TRBV7-2 to TRBJ2-1; 7 nucleotides align to TRBD1. V dropped 6 bases and J dropped 3; count of bases not matched to a gene: 8. The germline gives CDR1 SGHTA, CDR2 FQGNSA. This CDR3 region has 15 residues. The CDR3 sequence is CASSLTGTDYNEQFF. In nucleotides, the CDR3 is TGTGCCAGCAGTCTTACCGGGACAGACTACAATGAGCAGTTCTTC.